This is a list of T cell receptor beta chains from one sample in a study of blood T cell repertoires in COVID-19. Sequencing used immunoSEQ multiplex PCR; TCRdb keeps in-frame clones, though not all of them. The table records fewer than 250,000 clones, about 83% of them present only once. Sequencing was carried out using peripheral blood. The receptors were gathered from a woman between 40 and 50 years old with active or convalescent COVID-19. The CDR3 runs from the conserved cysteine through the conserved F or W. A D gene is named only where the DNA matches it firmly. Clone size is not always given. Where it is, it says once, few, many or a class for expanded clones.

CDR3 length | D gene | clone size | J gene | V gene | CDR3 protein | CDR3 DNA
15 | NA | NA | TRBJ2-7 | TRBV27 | CASSYAGLSSYEQYF | TGTGCCAGCAGTTACGCAGGGTTAAGCTCCTACGAGCAGTACTTC
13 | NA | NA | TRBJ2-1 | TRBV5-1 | CASSSTFIGEQFF | TGCGCCAGCAGCTCAACCTTCATCGGGGAGCAGTTCTTC
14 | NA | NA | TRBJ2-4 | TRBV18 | CASSQQVAKNIQYF | TGTGCCAGCTCACAGCAGGTAGCCAAAAACATTCAGTACTTC
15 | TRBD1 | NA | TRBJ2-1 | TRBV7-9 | CASSFVAGGYNEQFF | TGTGCCAGCAGCTTTGTGGCAGGGGGCTACAATGAGCAGTTCTTC
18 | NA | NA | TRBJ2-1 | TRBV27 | CASSLSGFDRSSYNEQFF | TGTGCCAGCAGTTTATCGGGATTCGACAGGAGCTCCTACAATGAGCAGTTCTTC
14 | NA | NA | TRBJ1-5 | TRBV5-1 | CASSLDRGNQPQHF | TGCGCCAGCAGCTTAGATAGGGGTAATCAGCCCCAGCATTTT
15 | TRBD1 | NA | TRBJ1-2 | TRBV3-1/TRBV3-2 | CASSQDWSGGYGYTF | TGTGCCAGCAGCCAAGACTGGTCAGGGGGCTATGGCTACACCTTC
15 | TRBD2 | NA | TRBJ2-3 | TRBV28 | CASITGGTSTDTQYF | TGTGCCAGCATCACGGGGGGGACTAGCACAGATACGCAGTATTTT
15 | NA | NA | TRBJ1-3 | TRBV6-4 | CASSERRGFGNTIYF | TGTGCCAGCAGTGAGCGCCGCGGGTTTGGAAACACCATATATTTT
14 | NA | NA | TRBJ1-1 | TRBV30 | CAWSVGRANTEAFF | TGTGCCTGGAGTGTAGGCAGGGCCAACACTGAAGCTTTCTTT
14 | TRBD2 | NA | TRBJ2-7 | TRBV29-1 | CSVRAGTSGDEQYF | TGCAGCGTTCGAGCCGGGACTAGCGGCGACGAGCAGTACTTC
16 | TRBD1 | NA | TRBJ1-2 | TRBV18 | CASSRGTGELYYGYTF | TGTGCCAGCTCCCGAGGGACAGGGGAACTCTACTATGGCTACACCTTC
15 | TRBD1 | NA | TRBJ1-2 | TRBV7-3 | CASSPIDREVSGYTF | TGTGCCAGCAGCCCGATCGACAGGGAGGTCTCGGGCTACACCTTC
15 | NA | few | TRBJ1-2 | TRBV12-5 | CASGLVLHGNYGYTF | TGTGCTAGTGGTTTGGTACTTCACGGTAACTATGGCTACACCTTC
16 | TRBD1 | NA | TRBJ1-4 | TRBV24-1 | CATSDPQTGTNEKLFF | TGTGCCACCAGTGATCCGCAGACAGGGACTAATGAAAAACTGTTTTTT
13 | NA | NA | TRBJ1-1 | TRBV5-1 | CASSLQGSTEAFF | TGCGCCAGCAGCTTACAGGGAAGCACTGAAGCTTTCTTT
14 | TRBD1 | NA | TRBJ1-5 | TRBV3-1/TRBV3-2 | CASSGQGSNQPQHF | TGTGCCAGCAGCGGACAGGGGAGCAATCAGCCCCAGCATTTT
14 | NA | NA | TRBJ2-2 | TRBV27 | CASSFLGVGGELFF | TGTGCCAGCAGTTTTTTAGGGGTCGGCGGGGAGCTGTTTTTT
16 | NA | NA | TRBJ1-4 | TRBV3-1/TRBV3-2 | CASSQSYGTTNEKLFF | TGTGCCAGCAGCCAATCTTACGGGACAACTAATGAAAAACTGTTTTTT
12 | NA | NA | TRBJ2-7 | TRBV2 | CASSRSAYEQYF | TGTGCCAGCAGCAGGTCCGCTTACGAGCAGTACTTC
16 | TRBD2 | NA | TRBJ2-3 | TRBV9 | CASSATGTSATDTQYF | TGTGCCAGCAGCGCAACCGGGACTAGCGCTACAGATACGCAGTATTTT
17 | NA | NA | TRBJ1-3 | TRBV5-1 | CASSSHQGSYSGNTIYF | TGCGCCAGCAGCTCCCATCAGGGTTCTTACTCTGGAAACACCATATATTTT
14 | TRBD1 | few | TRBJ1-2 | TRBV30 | CAWSSDRGQGGYTF | TGTGCCTGGAGCTCGGACAGGGGGCAGGGTGGCTACACCTTC
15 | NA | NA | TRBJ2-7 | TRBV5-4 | CASSSNPGHLSEQYF | TGTGCCAGCAGCTCGAACCCGGGACACCTCTCCGAGCAGTACTTC
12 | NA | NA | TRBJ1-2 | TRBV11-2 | CASSSRLSGYTF | TGTGCCAGCAGCTCCCGTCTGTCTGGCTACACCTTC
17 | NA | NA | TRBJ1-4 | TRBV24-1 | CATSDMPHSGGGEKLFF | TGTGCCACCAGTGACATGCCCCACTCGGGGGGGGGTGAAAAACTGTTTTTT
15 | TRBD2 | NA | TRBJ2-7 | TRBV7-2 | CASSPTSGVGYEQYF | TGTGCCAGCAGCCCTACTAGCGGGGTTGGGTACGAGCAGTACTTC
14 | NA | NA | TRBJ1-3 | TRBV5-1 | CASSLGVAGNTIYF | TGCGCCAGCAGCTTAGGGGTGGCTGGAAACACCATATATTTT
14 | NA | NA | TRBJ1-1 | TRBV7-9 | CASSLGGGTAEAFF | TGTGCCAGCAGCTTAGGTGGGGGGACTGCTGAAGCTTTCTTT
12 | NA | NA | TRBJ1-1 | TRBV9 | CASSPGVGPAFF | TGTGCCAGCAGCCCGGGGGTGGGTCCGGCTTTCTTT
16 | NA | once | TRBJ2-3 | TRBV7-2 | CASSLVPDSSTDTQYF | TGTGCCAGCAGCTTAGTCCCGGACTCTAGCACAGATACGCAGTATTTT
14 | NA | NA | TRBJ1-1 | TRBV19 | CASSIRRENTEAFF | TGTGCCAGTAGTATTAGACGGGAGAACACTGAAGCTTTCTTT
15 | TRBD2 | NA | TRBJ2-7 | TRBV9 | CASSSPGGGSYEQYF | TGTGCCAGCAGCTCCCCGGGCGGGGGCTCCTACGAGCAGTACTTC
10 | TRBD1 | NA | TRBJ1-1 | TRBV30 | CAQGDTEAFF | TGTGCCCAGGGGGACACTGAAGCTTTCTTT
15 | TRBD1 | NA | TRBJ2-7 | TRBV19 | CASSRPGQGTYEQYF | TGTGCCAGTAGTCGCCCGGGACAGGGGACCTACGAGCAGTACTTC
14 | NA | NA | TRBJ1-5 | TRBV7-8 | CASSLGTGDQPQHF | TGTGCCAGCAGCTTAGGTACGGGGGACCAGCCCCAGCATTTT
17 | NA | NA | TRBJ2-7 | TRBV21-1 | CASSLTTRHPGHYEQYF | TGTGCCAGCAGCCTGACCACAAGACACCCAGGGCACTACGAGCAGTACTTC
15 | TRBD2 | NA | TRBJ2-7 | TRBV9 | CASSVDLAGGREQYF | TGTGCCAGCAGCGTAGACCTAGCGGGGGGGAGGGAGCAGTACTTC
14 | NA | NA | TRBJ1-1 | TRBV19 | CASSMGGFSTEAFF | TGTGCCAGTAGTATGGGGGGTTTCAGCACTGAAGCTTTCTTT
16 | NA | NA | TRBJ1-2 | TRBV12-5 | CASGLARLGGDYGYTF | TGTGCTAGTGGTTTGGCCCGACTTGGCGGGGACTATGGCTACACCTTC
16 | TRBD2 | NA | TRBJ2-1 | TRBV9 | CASSSSGTSGANEQFF | TGTGCCAGCAGCTCATCCGGGACTAGCGGGGCTAATGAGCAGTTCTTC
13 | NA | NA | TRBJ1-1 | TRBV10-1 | CASSESGLPGAFF | TGCGCCAGCAGTGAGTCGGGACTCCCGGGGGCTTTCTTT
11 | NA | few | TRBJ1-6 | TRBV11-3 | CASSLRGPLHF | TGTGCCAGCAGCTTGCGGGGGCCCCTCCACTTT
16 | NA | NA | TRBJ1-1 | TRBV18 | CASSRSSSGGNTEAFF | TGTGCCAGCTCACGAAGTTCTTCGGGGGGGAACACTGAAGCTTTCTTT
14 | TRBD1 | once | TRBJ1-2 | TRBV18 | CASSQGTGSVGYTF | TGTGCCAGCTCACAGGGGACAGGGTCTGTTGGCTACACCTTC
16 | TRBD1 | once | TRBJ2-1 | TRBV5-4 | CASSLAPTGAQDEQFF | TGTGCCAGCAGCTTGGCCCCCACAGGGGCGCAGGATGAGCAGTTCTTC
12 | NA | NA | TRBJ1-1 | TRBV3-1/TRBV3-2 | CASSQVRTEAFF | TGTGCCAGCAGCCAAGTGAGGACTGAAGCTTTCTTT
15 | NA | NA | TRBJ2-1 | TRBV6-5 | CASRAGGYSYNEQFF | TGTGCCAGCCGCGCCGGGGGATACTCCTACAATGAGCAGTTCTTC
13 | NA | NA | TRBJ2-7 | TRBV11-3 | CASSLSGFYEQYF | TGTGCCAGCAGCTTATCAGGATTCTACGAGCAGTACTTC
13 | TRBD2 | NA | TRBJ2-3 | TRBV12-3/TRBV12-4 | CASTGTTTDTQYF | TGTGCCAGCACCGGGACTACCACAGATACGCAGTATTTT
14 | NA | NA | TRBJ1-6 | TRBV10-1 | CASSEQPEDSPLHF | TGCGCCAGCAGTGAGCAGCCGGAGGATTCACCCCTCCACTTT
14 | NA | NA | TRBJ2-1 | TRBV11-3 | CASSLVSGYNEQFF | TGTGCCAGCAGCTTAGTGTCAGGCTACAATGAGCAGTTCTTC
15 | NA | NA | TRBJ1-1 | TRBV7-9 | CASSLGRTENTEAFF | TGTGCCAGCAGCTTAGGGAGGACAGAGAACACTGAAGCTTTCTTT
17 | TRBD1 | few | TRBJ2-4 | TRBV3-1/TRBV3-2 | CASSRTGLGLAKNIQYF | TGTGCCAGCAGCCGGACAGGCCTCGGATTAGCCAAAAACATTCAGTACTTC
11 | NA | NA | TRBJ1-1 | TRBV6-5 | CASRFFTEAFF | TGTGCCAGCAGGTTCTTCACTGAAGCTTTCTTT
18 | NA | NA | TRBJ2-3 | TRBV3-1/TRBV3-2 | CASSHLPGGGLGTDTQYF | TGTGCCAGCAGCCATCTCCCTGGGGGGGGGCTCGGCACAGATACGCAGTATTTT
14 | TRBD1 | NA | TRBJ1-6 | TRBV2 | CASSGDRGYSPLHF | TGTGCCAGCAGTGGGGACAGGGGGTATTCACCCCTCCACTTT
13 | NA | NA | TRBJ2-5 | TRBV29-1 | CSVPDIGEETQYF | TGCAGCGTCCCTGACATAGGGGAAGAGACCCAGTACTTC
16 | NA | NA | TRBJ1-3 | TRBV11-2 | CASSLVNRDSGNTIYF | TGTGCCAGCAGCTTAGTTAACAGAGACTCTGGAAACACCATATATTTT